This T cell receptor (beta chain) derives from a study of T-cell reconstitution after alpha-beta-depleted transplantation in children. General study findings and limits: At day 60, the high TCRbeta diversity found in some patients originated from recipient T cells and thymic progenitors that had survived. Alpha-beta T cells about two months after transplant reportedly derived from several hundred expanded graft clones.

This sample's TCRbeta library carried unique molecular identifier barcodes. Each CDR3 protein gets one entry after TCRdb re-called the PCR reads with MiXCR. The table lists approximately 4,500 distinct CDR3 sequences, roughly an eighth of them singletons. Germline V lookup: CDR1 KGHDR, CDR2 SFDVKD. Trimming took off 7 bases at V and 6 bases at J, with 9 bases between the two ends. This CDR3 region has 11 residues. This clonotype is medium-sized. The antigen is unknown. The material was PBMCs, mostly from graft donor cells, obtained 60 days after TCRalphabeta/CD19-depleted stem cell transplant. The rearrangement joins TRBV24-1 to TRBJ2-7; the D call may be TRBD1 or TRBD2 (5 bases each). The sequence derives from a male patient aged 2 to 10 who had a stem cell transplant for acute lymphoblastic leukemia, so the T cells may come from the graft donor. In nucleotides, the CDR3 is TGTGCCACCAGCCGGGACGCCGAGCAGTACTTC. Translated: CATSRDAEQYF.